Listed below are T cell receptor beta chains from one sample, sequenced in a study of shared T cell receptors in the human thymus. TCRdb's table, derived via immunoSEQ multiplex PCR, lists solely in-frame clones and lacks some. Of over 650,000 clones in the sample, about 90% were seen once. The sample was also linked to a second study, of human thymus T cells.

The sequenced sample consisted of thymocytes. Receptors originate from a boy younger than two with a congenital heart defect. Each CDR3 is given with its conserved first and last residue. The D gene is left open where the match is weak. Expanded clones get a size class; other rows say once, few or many, or leave the size out.

TRBJ1-2 TRBV10-1 NA 13 NA TGCGCCGGGGCGGGGGGAACCCTCTATGGCTACACCTTC CAGAGGTLYGYTF
TRBJ1-2 TRBV28 NA 15 NA TGTGCCAGCAGCCGTCACGGGTCCTTAGGCTATGGCTACACCTTC CASSRHGSLGYGYTF
TRBJ2-5 TRBV28 NA 13 NA TGTGCCAGCACCCTAGAAGGTCAAGAGACCCAGTACTTC CASTLEGQETQYF
TRBJ2-5 TRBV28 NA 14 NA TGTGCCAGCACCACCCAGGGAAGTGGAGAGACCCAGTACTTC CASTTQGSGETQYF
TRBJ2-3 TRBV5-4 NA 16 TRBD2 TGTGCCAGCAGCCAGCCCCGCGCGGGGGTCACAGATACGCAGTATTTT CASSQPRAGVTDTQYF
TRBJ1-5 TRBV4-2 NA 16 NA TGTGCCAGCAGCCAAGATGGACAAGTTAGCAATCAGCCCCAGCATTTT CASSQDGQVSNQPQHF
TRBJ2-7 TRBV6-5 NA 13 TRBD2 TGTGCCAGCGGGTCGGGGGGGCACTACGAGCAGTACTTC CASGSGGHYEQYF
TRBJ2-3 TRBV5-8 once 12 NA TGTGCCAGCAGCTTTTTGGGGCCTACGCAGTATTTT CASSFLGPTQYF
TRBJ2-3 TRBV10-3 NA 16 TRBD2 TGTGCCATCGATCCTAGCGGGGGGCCTAGCACAGATACGCAGTATTTT CAIDPSGGPSTDTQYF
TRBJ1-2 TRBV5-4 NA 14 NA TGTGCCAGCAGCCGGGGAGCCTTTGACTATGGCTACACCTTC CASSRGAFDYGYTF
TRBJ1-5 TRBV4-3 NA 17 NA TGCGCCAGCAGCCAGGGGAGGACCCAAGGCAGCAATCAGCCCCAGCATTTT CASSQGRTQGSNQPQHF
TRBJ1-2 TRBV19 NA 12 NA TGTGCCAGTAGTGGCCCTTCGCATGGCTACACCTTC CASSGPSHGYTF
TRBJ1-3 TRBV5-1 NA 18 NA TGCGCCAGCAGCTTGGCCGGTCGGGAGCCGCGAGGTTGGAACACCATATATTTT CASSLAGREPRGWNTIYF
TRBJ2-1 TRBV10-3 NA 14 TRBD1 TGTGCCAATGGGGACAGCAACTCCTACAATGAGCAGTTCTTC CANGDSNSYNEQFF
TRBJ1-4 TRBV11-2 NA 14 TRBD1 TGTGCCAGCAGCAGGACAGGTGTTAATGAAAAACTGTTTTTT CASSRTGVNEKLFF
TRBJ2-7 TRBV7-9 NA 18 NA TGTGCCAGCAGCTTAGCCCCGGGTGCCGGTAGCAGATCCTACGAGCAGTACTTC CASSLAPGAGSRSYEQYF
TRBJ1-5 TRBV14 NA 12 NA TGTGCCAGCAGCCCCCCTAATCAGCCCCAGCATTTT CASSPPNQPQHF
TRBJ2-1 TRBV18 few 14 NA TGTGCCAGCTCACCACCGCAAGCGGGTAATGAGCAGTTCTTC CASSPPQAGNEQFF
TRBJ2-1 TRBV19 NA 14 TRBD1 TGTGCCAGTAGTTCCGGGACAGGGTACAATGAGCAGTTCTTC CASSSGTGYNEQFF
TRBJ1-1 TRBV4-3 NA 16 NA TGCGCCAGCAGCCAAGATAGTTGGAGTTTGAACACTGAAGCTTTCTTT CASSQDSWSLNTEAFF
TRBJ2-7 TRBV9 NA 14 TRBD1 TGTGCCAGCAGCCCAGGACAGGGGTACTACGAGCAGTACTTC CASSPGQGYYEQYF
TRBJ2-5 TRBV5-4 NA 15 TRBD2 TGTGCCAGCAGCTTGGGTGGGACTAGCGGGGAGACCCAGTACTTC CASSLGGTSGETQYF
TRBJ2-5 TRBV30 NA 14 NA TGTGCCTGGGAATGGGGAGTAAAGAAAGAGACCCAGTACTTC CAWEWGVKKETQYF
TRBJ2-1 TRBV7-9 NA 15 NA TGTGCCAGCAGCAGACTAGTGAGCTCCTACAATGAGCAGTTCTTC CASSRLVSSYNEQFF
TRBJ1-4 TRBV5-1 NA 21 TRBD1 TGCGCCAGCAGCTTGGACAGGGGGCTAAGAATGGGCGTCCCAACTAATGAAAAACTGTTTTTT CASSLDRGLRMGVPTNEKLFF
TRBJ2-7 TRBV4-3 NA 15 TRBD1 TGCGCCAGCAGCCAAGATGCGGGACAGGACTACGAGCAGTACTTC CASSQDAGQDYEQYF
TRBJ2-7 TRBV5-6 NA 14 NA TGTGCCAGCAGCTTGTGGGGGCAGACCTACGAGCAGTACTTC CASSLWGQTYEQYF